The T cell receptor (beta chain) described here comes from a study of blood T cell repertoires in COVID-19. Clinical history reported by participants formed the basis on which cohorts were assigned. Cohort 3 recovered donors had two negative PCRs, clearance, or symptom resolution. The assay was immunoSEQ multiplex PCR, and TCRdb's table has in-frame clones only and misses some. The sample includes about 380,000 clones, approximately 90% of them seen just once. The CDR3 covers 16 residues. The germline V gene encodes CDR1 SGHRS and CDR2 YFSETQ. Trimming took off 4 bases at V and 2 bases at J, with 17 bases between the two ends.

This sequence originates from a woman aged 18-29 years who had recovered from COVID-19. The sample taken for sequencing was PBMCs or T cells enriched from blood (not recorded which). This chain uses TRBV5-1 with TRBJ2-3; TRBD2 might be the D (5 bases). CDR3 region: CASSLQRETFTDTQYF. In DNA form, the CDR3 reads TGCGCCAGCAGCCTCCAGAGGGAAACATTCACAGATACGCAGTATTTT.